Sequencing of this TCR beta chain was carried out in a study of blood T cell repertoires in COVID-19. Turning to the study itself: Samples taken during acute and convalescent COVID-19 were collected in the United States, Italy and Spain. PBMCs, B-cell-depleted T cells, or T cells provided the cDNA or gDNA that made up the material.

Authors' analysis steps: Nucleated cell counts were estimated from reference gene primer amplification. Only in-frame clones appear in the TCRdb table, and some are missing; sequencing was by immunoSEQ multiplex PCR. Clonal size and the V and J genes are those of that table, whereas D and trimming came from the DNA. The sample includes around 94,000 clones, about 78% of them seen just once. The CDR3 has 16 residues. With V trimmed by 1 base and J by 7 bases, 7 bases remained unmatched. Germline loops: CDR1 LGHNA, CDR2 YNFKEQ. This TCR was recovered from a man between 60 and 75 years old with active or convalescent COVID-19. The chain employs TRBV4-2 and TRBJ2-2; TRBD2 matches at 9 bases. Sequencing was performed on peripheral blood. CDR3 sequence: CASSQAAGGPSGELFF. In DNA, the CDR3 is TGTGCCAGCAGCCAAGCAGCGGGGGGACCTAGCGGGGAGCTGTTTTTT.